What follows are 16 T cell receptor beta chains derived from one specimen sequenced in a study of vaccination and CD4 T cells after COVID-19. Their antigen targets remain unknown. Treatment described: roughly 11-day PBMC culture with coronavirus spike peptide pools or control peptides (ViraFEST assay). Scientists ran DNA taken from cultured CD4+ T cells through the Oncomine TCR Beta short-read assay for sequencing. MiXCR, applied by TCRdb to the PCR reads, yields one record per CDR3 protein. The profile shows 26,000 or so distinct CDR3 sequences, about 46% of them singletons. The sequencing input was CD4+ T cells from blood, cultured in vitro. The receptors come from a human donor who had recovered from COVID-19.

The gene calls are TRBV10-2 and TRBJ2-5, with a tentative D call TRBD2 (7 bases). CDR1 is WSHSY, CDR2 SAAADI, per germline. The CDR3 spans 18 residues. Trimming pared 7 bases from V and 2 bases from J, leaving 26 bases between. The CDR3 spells CASKKGGGIGLSQETQYF. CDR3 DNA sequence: TGCGCCAGCAAGAAGGGGGGGGGAATAGGCTTAAGTCAAGAGACCCAGTACTTC.

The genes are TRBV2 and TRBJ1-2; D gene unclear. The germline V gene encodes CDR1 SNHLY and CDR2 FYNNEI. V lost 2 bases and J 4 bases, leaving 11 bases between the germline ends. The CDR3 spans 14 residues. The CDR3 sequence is CASSEQPTIYGYTF. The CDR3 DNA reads TGTGCCAGCAGTGAACAACCGACCATCTATGGCTACACCTTC.

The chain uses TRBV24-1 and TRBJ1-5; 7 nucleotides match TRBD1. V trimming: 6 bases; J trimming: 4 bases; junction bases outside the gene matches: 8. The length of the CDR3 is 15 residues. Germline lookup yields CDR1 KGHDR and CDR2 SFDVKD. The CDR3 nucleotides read TGTGCCACCAGTTCAGCCGAACAGGGGAATCAGCCCCAGCATTTT. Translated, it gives CATSSAEQGNQPQHF.

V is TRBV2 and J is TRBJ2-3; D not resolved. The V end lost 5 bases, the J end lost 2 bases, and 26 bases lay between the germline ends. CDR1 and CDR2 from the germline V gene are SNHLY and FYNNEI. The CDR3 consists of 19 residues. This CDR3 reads CASSTGISSSDPSTDTQYF. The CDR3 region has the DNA TGTGCCAGCAGTACCGGCATAAGTTCGTCGGATCCTTCCACAGATACGCAGTATTTT.

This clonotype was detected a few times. In nucleotides, the CDR3 is TGCAGTGCTAGCAGGTTAGGTCAGCCCCAGCATTTT. It codes for CSASRLGQPQHF. V is TRBV20-1 and J is TRBJ1-5; D gene unclear. Per the germline V gene, CDR1 is DFQATT and CDR2 is SNEGSKA (reference sequence). Trimming pared 3 bases from V and 6 bases from J, leaving 9 bases between. This CDR3 has 12 amino acids.

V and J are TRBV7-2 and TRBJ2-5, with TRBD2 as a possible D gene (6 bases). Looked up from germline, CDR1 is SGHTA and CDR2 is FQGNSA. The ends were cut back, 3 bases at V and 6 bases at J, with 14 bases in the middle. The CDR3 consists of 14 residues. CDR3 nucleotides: TGTGCCAGCAGCTTGGAGGGAAACAGGAAGACCCAGTACTTC. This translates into CASSLEGNRKTQYF.

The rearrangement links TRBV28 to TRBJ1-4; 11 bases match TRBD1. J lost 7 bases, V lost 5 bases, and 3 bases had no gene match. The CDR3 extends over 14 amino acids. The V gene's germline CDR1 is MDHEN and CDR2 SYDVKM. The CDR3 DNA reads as TGTGCCAGCAGTCGGACAGGGGGCGGTGAAAAACTGTTTTTT. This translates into CASSRTGGGEKLFF. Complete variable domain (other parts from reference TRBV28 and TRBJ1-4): DVKVTQSSRYLVKRTGEKVFLECVQDMDHENMFWYRQDPGLGLRLIYFSYDVKMKEKGDIPEGYSVSREKKERFSLILESASTNQTSMYLCASSRTGGGEKLFFGSGTQLSVL.

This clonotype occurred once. The CDR3 DNA reads as TGTGCCAGCAGCCGAGCCGACAGGAACGTCGAGCAGTACTTC. It yields the protein CASSRADRNVEQYF. The chain links TRBV7-2 to TRBJ2-7; D is possibly TRBD1 (6 bases). V gave up 5 bases and J gave up 6 bases, with 17 bases separating them. The CDR3 contains 14 residues. Germline V lookup: CDR1 SGHTA, CDR2 FQGNSA.

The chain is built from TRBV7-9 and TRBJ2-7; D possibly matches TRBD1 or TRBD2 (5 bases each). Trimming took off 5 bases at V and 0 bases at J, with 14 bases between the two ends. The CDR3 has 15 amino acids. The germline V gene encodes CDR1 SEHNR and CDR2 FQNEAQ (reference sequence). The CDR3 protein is CASSPFDGASYEQYF. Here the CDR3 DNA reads TGTGCCAGCAGCCCATTCGACGGGGCCTCCTACGAGCAGTACTTC.

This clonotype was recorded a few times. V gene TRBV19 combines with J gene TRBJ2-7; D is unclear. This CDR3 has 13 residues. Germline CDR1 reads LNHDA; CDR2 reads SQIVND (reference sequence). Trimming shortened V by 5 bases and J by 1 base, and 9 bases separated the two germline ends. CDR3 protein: CASSFLGSYEQYF. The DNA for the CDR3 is TGTGCCAGTAGTTTCCTAGGGTCCTACGAGCAGTACTTC. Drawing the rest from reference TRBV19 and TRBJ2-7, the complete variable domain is DGGITQSPKYLFRKEGQNVTLSCEQNLNHDAMYWYRQDPGQGLRLIYYSQIVNDFQKGDIAEGYSVSREKKESFPLTVTSAQKNPTAFYLCASSFLGSYEQYFGPGTRLTVT.

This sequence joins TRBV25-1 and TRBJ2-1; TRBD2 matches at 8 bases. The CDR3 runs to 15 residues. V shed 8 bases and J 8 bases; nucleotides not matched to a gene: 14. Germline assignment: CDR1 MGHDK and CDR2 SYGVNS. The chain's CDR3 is CASGGWGLGTDEQFF. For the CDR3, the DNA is TGTGCCAGCGGAGGGTGGGGACTAGGCACCGATGAGCAGTTCTTC. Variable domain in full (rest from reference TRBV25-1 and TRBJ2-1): EADIYQTPRYLVIGTGKKITLECSQTMGHDKMYWYQQDPGMELHLIHYSYGVNSTEKGDLSSESTVSRIRTEHFPLTLESARPSHTSQYLCASGGWGLGTDEQFFGPGTRLTVL.

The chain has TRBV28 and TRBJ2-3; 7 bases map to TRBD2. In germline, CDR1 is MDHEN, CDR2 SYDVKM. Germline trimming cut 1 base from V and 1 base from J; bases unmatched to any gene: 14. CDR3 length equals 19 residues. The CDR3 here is CASSLSLQLKAGGTDTQYF. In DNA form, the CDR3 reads TGTGCCAGCAGTTTATCCCTCCAACTTAAGGCGGGAGGCACAGATACGCAGTATTTT.

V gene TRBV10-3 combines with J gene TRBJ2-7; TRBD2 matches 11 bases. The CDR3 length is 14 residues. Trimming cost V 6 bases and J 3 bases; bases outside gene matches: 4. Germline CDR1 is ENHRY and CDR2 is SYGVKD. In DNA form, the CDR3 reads TGTGCCATCAGGGAAGGACTAGCGGGCTACGAGCAGTACTTC. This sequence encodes CAIREGLAGYEQYF.

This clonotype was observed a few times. CDR3 sequence: CSARDLRWGANEQFF. The CDR3 DNA is TGCAGTGCTAGAGATCTACGCTGGGGGGCTAATGAGCAGTTCTTC. This chain uses TRBV20-1 with TRBJ2-1; D possibly uses TRBD1 or TRBD2 (6 bases each). V lost 0 bases and J 7 bases, leaving 16 bases between the germline ends. Germline CDR1 reads DFQATT; CDR2 reads SNEGSKA (reference sequence). This CDR3 has 15 residues.

In DNA form, the CDR3 reads TGCGCCAGCAGCTGGGAGACTAGCGGCATTGAGCAGTTCTTC. Its translation is CASSWETSGIEQFF. The chain links TRBV5-1 to TRBJ2-1, with TRBD2 matching over 9 bases. The CDR3 covers 14 residues. The V gene end was trimmed by 3 bases and the J gene end by 9 bases; junction bases not matched to a gene: 7. Germline V CDR1 and CDR2: SGHRS, YFSETQ.

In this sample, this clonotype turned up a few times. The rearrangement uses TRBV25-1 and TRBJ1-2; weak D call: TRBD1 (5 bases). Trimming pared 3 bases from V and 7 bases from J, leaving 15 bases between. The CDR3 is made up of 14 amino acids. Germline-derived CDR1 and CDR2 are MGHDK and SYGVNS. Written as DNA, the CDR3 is TGTGCCAGCAGTGATGGTTGGCAGGGTGTTGGCTACACCTTC. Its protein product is CASSDGWQGVGYTF.